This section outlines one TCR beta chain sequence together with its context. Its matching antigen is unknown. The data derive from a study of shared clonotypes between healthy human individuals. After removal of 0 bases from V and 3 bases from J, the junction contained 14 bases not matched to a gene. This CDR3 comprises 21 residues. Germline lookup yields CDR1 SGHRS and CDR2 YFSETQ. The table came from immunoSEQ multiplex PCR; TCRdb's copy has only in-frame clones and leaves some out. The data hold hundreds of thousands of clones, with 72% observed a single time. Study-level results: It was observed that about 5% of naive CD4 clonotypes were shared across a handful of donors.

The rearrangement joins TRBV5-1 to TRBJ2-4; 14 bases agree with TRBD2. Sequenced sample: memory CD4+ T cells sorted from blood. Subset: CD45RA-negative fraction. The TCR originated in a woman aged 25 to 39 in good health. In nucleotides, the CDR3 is TGCGCCAGCAGCTTGGATTCAGGACTAGCGGGAGGACTTCTCGGCAAAAACATTCAGTACTTC. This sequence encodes CASSLDSGLAGGLLGKNIQYF.